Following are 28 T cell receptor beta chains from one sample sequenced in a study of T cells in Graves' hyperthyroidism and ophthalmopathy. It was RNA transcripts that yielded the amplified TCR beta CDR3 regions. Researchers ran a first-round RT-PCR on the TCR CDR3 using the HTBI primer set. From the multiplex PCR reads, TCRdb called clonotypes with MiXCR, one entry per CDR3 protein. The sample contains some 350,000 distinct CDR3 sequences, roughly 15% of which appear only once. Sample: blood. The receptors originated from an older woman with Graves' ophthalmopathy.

CDR3 region: CASSPQLFPGLGQYF. In DNA, the CDR3 is TGTGCCAGCAGCCCACAGTTGTTTCCAGGATTGGGGCAGTATTTT. The V gene is TRBV5-6, the J gene TRBJ2-3; D uncertain. With 4 bases removed from V and 11 bases from J, the gap between germline ends came to 23 bases. Germline V gene lookup returns CDR1 SGHDT and CDR2 YYEEEE. This CDR3 spans 15 amino acids.

The CDR3 loop reads CASRPTGGGNQPQHF. For the CDR3, the DNA is TGTGCCAGCAGACCAACAGGGGGAGGCAATCAGCCCCAGCATTTT. This sequence joins TRBV28 and TRBJ1-5; TRBD1 aligns across 8 bases. Losses at the gene ends were 6 bases for V and 2 bases for J; bases not matched to a gene: 6. Germline values: CDR1 MDHEN, CDR2 SYDVKM. CDR3 length: 15 amino acids. The variable domain in full, completed from reference TRBV28 and TRBJ1-5, reads DVKVTQSSRYLVKRTGEKVFLECVQDMDHENMFWYRQDPGLGLRLIYFSYDVKMKEKGDIPEGYSVSREKKERFSLILESASTNQTSMYLCASRPTGGGNQPQHFGDGTRLSIL.

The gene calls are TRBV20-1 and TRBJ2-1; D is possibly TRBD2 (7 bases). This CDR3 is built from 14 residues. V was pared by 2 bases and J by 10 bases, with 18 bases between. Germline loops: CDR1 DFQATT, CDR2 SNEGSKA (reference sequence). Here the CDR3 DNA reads TGCAGTGCTAGACTGGAGGGGGGGCGAGTGGAGCAGTTCTTC. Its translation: CSARLEGGRVEQFF.

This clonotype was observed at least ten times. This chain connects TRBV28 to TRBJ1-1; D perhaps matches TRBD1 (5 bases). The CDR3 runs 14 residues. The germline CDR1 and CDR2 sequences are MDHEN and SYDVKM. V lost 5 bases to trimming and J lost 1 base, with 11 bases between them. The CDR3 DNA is TGTGCCAGCAGTCTGGGACGGAGGAACACTGAAGCTTTCTTT. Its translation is CASSLGRRNTEAFF.

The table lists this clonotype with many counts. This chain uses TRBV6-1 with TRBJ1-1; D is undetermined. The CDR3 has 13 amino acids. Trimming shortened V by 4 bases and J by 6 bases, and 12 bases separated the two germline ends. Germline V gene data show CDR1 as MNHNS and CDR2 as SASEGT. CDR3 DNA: TGTGCCAGCAGTGCTAACACCCTACCTGAAGCTTTCTTT. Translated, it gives CASSANTLPEAFF.

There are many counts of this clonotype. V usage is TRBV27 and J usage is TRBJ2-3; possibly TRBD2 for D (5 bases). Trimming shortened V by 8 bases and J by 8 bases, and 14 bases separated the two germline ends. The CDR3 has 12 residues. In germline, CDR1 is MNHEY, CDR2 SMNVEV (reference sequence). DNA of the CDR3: TGTGCCAGCTGGCCAGCAGGAGGTACGCAGTATTTT. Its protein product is CASWPAGGTQYF.

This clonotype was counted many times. The CDR3 spells CASSESPEGKTEAFF. DNA of the CDR3: TGTGCCAGCAGTGAATCGCCAGAGGGGAAGACTGAAGCTTTCTTT. The genes are TRBV25-1 and TRBJ1-1; possible D gene TRBD1, 5 bases. CDR3 size: 15 residues. The germline V and J ends were trimmed by 1 base and 5 bases, with 14 bases remaining between them. Germline V gene sequence: CDR1 MGHDK, CDR2 SYGVNS.

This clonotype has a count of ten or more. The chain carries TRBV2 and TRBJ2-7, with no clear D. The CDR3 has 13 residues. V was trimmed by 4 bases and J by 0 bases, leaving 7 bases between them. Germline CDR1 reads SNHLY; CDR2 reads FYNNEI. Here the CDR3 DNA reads TGTGCCAGCAGTGGAGGCCGCTCCTACGAGCAGTACTTC. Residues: CASSGGRSYEQYF.

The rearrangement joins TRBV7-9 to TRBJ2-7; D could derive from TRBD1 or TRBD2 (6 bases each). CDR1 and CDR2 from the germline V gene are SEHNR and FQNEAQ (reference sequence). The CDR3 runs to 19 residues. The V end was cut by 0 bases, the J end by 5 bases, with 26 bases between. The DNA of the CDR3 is TGTGCCAGCAGCTTAGCGGGGACCGTGGGGGGCCAGAGTCGGGACGAGCAGTACTTC. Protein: CASSLAGTVGGQSRDEQYF.

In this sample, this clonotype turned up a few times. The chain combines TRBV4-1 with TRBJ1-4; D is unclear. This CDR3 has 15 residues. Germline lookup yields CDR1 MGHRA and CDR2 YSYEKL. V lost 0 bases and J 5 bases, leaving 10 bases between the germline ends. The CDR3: CASSQDWIGNEKLFF. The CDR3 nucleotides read TGCGCCAGCAGCCAAGATTGGATCGGAAATGAAAAACTGTTTTTT.

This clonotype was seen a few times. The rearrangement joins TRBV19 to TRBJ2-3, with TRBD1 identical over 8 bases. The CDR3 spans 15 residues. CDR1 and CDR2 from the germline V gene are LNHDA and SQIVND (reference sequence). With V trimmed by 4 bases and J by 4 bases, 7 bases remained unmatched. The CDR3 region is CASSTRQGSADTQYF. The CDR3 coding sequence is TGTGCCAGTAGTACACGACAGGGGAGCGCAGATACGCAGTATTTT.

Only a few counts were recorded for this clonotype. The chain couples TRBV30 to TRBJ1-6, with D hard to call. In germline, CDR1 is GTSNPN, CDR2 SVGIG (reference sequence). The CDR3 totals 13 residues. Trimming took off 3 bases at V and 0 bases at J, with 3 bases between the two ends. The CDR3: CAWRGSYNSPLHF. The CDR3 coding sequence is TGTGCCTGGAGGGGCTCCTATAATTCACCCCTCCACTTT.

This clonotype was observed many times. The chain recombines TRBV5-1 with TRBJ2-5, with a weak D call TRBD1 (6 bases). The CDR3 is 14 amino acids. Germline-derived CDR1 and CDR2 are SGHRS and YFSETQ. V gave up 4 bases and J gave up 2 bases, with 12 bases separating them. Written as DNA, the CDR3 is TGCGCCAGCAGCCCCGGACAGCCACAAGAGACCCAGTACTTC. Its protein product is CASSPGQPQETQYF. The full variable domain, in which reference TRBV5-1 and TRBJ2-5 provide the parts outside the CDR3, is KAGVTQTPRYLIKTRGQQVTLSCSPISGHRSVSWYQQTPGQGLQFLFEYFSETQRNKGNFPGRFSGRQFSNSRSEMNVSTLELGDSALYLCASSPGQPQETQYFGPGTRLLVL.

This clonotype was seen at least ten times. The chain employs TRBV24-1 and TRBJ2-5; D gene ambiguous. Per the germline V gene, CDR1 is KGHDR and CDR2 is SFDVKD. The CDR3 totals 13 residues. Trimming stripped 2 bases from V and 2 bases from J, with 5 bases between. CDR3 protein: CATSDWVQETQYF. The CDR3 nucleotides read TGTGCCACCAGTGATTGGGTTCAAGAGACCCAGTACTTC.

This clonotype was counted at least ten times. The DNA for the CDR3 is TGTGCCAGCTCGGGGCCCTACAATGAGCAGTTCTTC. Translated: CASSGPYNEQFF. The chain couples TRBV2 to TRBJ2-1; the D call may be TRBD1 or TRBD2 (5 bases each). With 8 bases removed from V and 2 bases from J, the gap between germline ends came to 7 bases. CDR1 and CDR2 (germline): SNHLY, FYNNEI. The CDR3 is 12 amino acids.

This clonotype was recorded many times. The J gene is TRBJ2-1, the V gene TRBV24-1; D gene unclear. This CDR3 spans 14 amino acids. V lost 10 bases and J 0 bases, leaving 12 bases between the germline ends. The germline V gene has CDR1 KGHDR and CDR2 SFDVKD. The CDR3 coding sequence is TGTGCCACGTCCAGCGCGAGCTCCTACAATGAGCAGTTCTTC. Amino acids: CATSSASSYNEQFF.

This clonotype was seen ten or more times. The chain's CDR3 is CAWSPRPNNEQFF. CDR3 sequence (DNA): TGTGCCTGGAGCCCCCGACCCAACAATGAGCAGTTCTTC. This chain connects TRBV30 to TRBJ2-1, with no clear D. Deletions cut 3 bases from V and 5 bases from J, with 11 bases between. CDR1 GTSNPN and CDR2 SVGIG come from the germline V gene (reference sequence). The CDR3 covers 13 residues.

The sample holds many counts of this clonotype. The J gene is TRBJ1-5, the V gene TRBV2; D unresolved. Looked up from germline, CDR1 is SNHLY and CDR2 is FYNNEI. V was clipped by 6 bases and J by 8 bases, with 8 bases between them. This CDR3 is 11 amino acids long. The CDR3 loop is CASRDSEPQHF. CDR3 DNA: TGTGCCAGCAGGGATTCAGAGCCCCAGCATTTT.

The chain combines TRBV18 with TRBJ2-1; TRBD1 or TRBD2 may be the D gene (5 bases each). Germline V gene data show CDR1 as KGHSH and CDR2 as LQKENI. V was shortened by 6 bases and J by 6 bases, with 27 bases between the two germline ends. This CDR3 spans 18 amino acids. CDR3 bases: TGTGCCAGCTCCCCTGGTCGTCTAGGGCCCAGGGACGGCAATGAGCAGTTCTTC. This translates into CASSPGRLGPRDGNEQFF. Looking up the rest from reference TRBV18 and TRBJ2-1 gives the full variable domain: NAGVMQNPRHLVRRRGQEARLRCSPMKGHSHVYWYRQLPEEGLKFMVYLQKENIIDESGMPKERFSAEFPKEGPSILRIQQVVRGDSAAYFCASSPGRLGPRDGNEQFFGPGTRLTVL.

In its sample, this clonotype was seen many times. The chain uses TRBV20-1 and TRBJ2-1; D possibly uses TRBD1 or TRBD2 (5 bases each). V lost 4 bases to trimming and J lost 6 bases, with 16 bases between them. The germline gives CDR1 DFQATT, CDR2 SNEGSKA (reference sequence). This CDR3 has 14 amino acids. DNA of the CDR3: TGCAGTGCTACTCAGGGAGTCGCCTCCAATGAGCAGTTCTTC. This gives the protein CSATQGVASNEQFF.

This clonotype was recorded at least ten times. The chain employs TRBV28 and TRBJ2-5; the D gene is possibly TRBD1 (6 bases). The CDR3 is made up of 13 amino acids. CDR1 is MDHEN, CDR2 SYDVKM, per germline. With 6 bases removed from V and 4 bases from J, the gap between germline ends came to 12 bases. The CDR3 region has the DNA TGTGCCAGCAGGGAACAGGGTGGAGAGACCCAGTACTTC. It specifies CASREQGGETQYF. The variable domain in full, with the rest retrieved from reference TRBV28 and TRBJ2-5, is DVKVTQSSRYLVKRTGEKVFLECVQDMDHENMFWYRQDPGLGLRLIYFSYDVKMKEKGDIPEGYSVSREKKERFSLILESASTNQTSMYLCASREQGGETQYFGPGTRLLVL.

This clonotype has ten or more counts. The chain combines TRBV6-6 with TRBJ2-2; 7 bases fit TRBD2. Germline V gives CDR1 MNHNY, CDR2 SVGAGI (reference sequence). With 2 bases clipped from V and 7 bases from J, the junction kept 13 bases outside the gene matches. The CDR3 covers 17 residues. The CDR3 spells CASSYARSREEGGELFF. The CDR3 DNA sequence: TGTGCCAGCAGTTACGCCCGATCTCGGGAGGAAGGCGGGGAGCTGTTTTTT.

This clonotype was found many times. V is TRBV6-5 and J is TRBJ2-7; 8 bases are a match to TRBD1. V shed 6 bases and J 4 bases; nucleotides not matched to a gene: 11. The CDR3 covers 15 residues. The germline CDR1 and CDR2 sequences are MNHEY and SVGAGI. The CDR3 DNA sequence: TGTGCCAGCAGCCTTACCCAGGGGGCAGGATACGAGCAGTACTTC. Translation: CASSLTQGAGYEQYF.

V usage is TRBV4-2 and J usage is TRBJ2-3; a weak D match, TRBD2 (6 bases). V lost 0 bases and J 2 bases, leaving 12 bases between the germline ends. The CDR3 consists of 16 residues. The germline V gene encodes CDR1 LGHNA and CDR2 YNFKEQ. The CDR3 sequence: CASSQDRLRDTDTQYF. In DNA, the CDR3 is TGTGCCAGCAGCCAAGACCGATTGCGGGACACAGATACGCAGTATTTT.

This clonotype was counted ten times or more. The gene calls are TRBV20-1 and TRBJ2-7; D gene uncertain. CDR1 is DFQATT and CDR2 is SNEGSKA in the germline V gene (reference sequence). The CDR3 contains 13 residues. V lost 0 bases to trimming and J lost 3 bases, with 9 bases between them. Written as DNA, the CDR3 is TGCAGTGCTAGAGAAGACCAGGTCTACGAGCAGTACTTC. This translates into CSAREDQVYEQYF.

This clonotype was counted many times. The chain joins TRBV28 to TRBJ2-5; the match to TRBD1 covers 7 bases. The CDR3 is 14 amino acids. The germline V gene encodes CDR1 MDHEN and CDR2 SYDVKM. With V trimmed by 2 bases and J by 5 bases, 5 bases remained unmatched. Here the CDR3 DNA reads TGTGCCAGCAGTTTACGAGGGGGCTCTGAGACCCAGTACTTC. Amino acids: CASSLRGGSETQYF. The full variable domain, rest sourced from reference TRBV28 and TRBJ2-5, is DVKVTQSSRYLVKRTGEKVFLECVQDMDHENMFWYRQDPGLGLRLIYFSYDVKMKEKGDIPEGYSVSREKKERFSLILESASTNQTSMYLCASSLRGGSETQYFGPGTRLLVL.

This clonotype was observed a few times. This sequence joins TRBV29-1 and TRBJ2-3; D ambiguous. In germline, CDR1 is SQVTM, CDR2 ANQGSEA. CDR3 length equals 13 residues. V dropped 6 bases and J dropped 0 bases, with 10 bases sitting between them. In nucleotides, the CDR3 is TGCAGCGTAGGGATCTCTAGCACAGATACGCAGTATTTT. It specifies CSVGISSTDTQYF.

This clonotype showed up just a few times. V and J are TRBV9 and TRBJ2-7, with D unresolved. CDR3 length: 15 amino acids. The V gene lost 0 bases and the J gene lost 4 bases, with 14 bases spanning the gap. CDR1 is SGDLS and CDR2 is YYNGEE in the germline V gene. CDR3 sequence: CASSVVAGSQYEQYF. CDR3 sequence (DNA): TGTGCCAGCAGCGTAGTCGCCGGGTCCCAGTACGAGCAGTACTTC.